Listed below are T cell receptor beta chains from one sample, sequenced in a study of T cell responses to AZD1222 COVID-19 vaccine. Assay used: immunoSEQ multiplex PCR; TCRdb lists only in-frame clones, some missing. Here the sample spans some 81,000 clones, roughly 84% being singletons. The sample was peripheral blood, taken 28 days after the second AZD1222 dose. The source of these receptors is an adult who received the AZD1222 COVID-19 vaccine. Each CDR3 is given with its conserved first and last residue. Each record gives: J gene, D gene, V gene, CDR3 protein, CDR3 DNA. D genes are given only for firm matches.

J gene: TRBJ2-7; D gene: TRBD2; V gene: TRBV7-2; CDR3 protein: CASSLTSVTYEQYF; CDR3 DNA: TGTGCCAGCAGCTTAACTAGCGTGACCTACGAGCAGTACTTC
J gene: TRBJ1-6; D gene: NA; V gene: TRBV9; CDR3 protein: CASSGNLNSPLHF; CDR3 DNA: TGTGCCAGCAGCGGAAACCTCAATTCACCCCTCCACTTT
J gene: TRBJ2-7; D gene: NA; V gene: TRBV11-3; CDR3 protein: CASSTATGTPSF; CDR3 DNA: TGTGCCAGCAGCACCGCTACCGGGACCCCTTCCTTC
J gene: TRBJ1-4; D gene: TRBD1; V gene: TRBV7-9; CDR3 protein: CASSSGTANEKLFF; CDR3 DNA: TGTGCCAGCAGTTCCGGGACAGCTAATGAAAAACTGTTTTTT
J gene: TRBJ2-1; D gene: NA; V gene: TRBV11-3; CDR3 protein: CASSFSGIPYNEQFF; CDR3 DNA: TGTGCCAGCAGCTTTTCAGGGATCCCCTACAATGAGCAGTTCTTC
J gene: TRBJ2-1; D gene: TRBD2; V gene: TRBV28; CDR3 protein: CASSKYGLDEQFF; CDR3 DNA: TGTGCCAGCAGCAAATACGGACTAGATGAGCAGTTCTTC
J gene: TRBJ2-1; D gene: TRBD2; V gene: TRBV5-1; CDR3 protein: CASSLAGGLARNEQFF; CDR3 DNA: TGCGCCAGCAGCTTGGCCGGGGGACTAGCACGCAATGAGCAGTTCTTC
J gene: TRBJ1-2; D gene: NA; V gene: TRBV5-6; CDR3 protein: CASSPTGNYGYTF; CDR3 DNA: TGTGCCAGCAGCCCGACCGGGAACTATGGCTACACCTTC
J gene: TRBJ1-2; D gene: NA; V gene: TRBV5-4; CDR3 protein: CASSLTGRGGYTF; CDR3 DNA: TGTGCCAGCAGCTTGACAGGTCGAGGGGGCTACACCTTC
J gene: TRBJ1-1; D gene: NA; V gene: TRBV7-8; CDR3 protein: CASSLVLGPREAFF; CDR3 DNA: TGTGCCAGCAGCTTAGTATTGGGCCCGCGGGAAGCTTTCTTT
J gene: TRBJ2-7; D gene: TRBD1; V gene: TRBV25-1; CDR3 protein: CASTNAGTGKSGEQYF; CDR3 DNA: TGTGCCAGCACCAACGCCGGGACAGGGAAGTCCGGGGAGCAGTACTTC
J gene: TRBJ2-7; D gene: TRBD1; V gene: TRBV7-8; CDR3 protein: CASSHRGRLLYEQYF; CDR3 DNA: TGTGCCAGCAGCCACAGGGGGCGCCTTCTTTACGAGCAGTACTTC
J gene: TRBJ2-1; D gene: TRBD2; V gene: TRBV5-1; CDR3 protein: CASSRGGLAGELSAEQFF; CDR3 DNA: TGCGCCAGCAGCCGTGGGGGACTAGCGGGAGAATTGAGCGCTGAGCAGTTCTTC
J gene: TRBJ1-5; D gene: TRBD1; V gene: TRBV27; CDR3 protein: CASSFRGSDQPQHF; CDR3 DNA: TGTGCCAGCAGTTTCAGGGGGAGCGATCAGCCCCAGCATTTT
J gene: TRBJ1-1; D gene: NA; V gene: TRBV6-1; CDR3 protein: CASRPRIHDEAFF; CDR3 DNA: TGTGCCAGCAGACCGCGGATACACGATGAAGCTTTCTTT
J gene: TRBJ2-1; D gene: TRBD2; V gene: TRBV28; CDR3 protein: CASTLQPAGGPSNEQFF; CDR3 DNA: TGTGCCAGCACTCTCCAGCCGGCGGGGGGGCCCTCGAATGAGCAGTTCTTC
J gene: TRBJ1-1; D gene: NA; V gene: TRBV28; CDR3 protein: CASRLGTANTEAFF; CDR3 DNA: TGTGCCAGCAGACTCGGGACGGCGAACACTGAAGCTTTCTTT
J gene: TRBJ1-5; D gene: TRBD1; V gene: TRBV27; CDR3 protein: CASLRDRVWHF; CDR3 DNA: TGTGCCAGCCTCCGGGACAGGGTATGGCATTTT
J gene: TRBJ1-2; D gene: NA; V gene: TRBV5-5; CDR3 protein: CASSLGEYGYTF; CDR3 DNA: TGTGCCAGCAGCTTGGGGGAATATGGCTACACCTTC
J gene: TRBJ2-1; D gene: TRBD2; V gene: TRBV5-4; CDR3 protein: CASSLGGGDYRGYNEQFF; CDR3 DNA: TGTGCCAGCAGCTTGGGTGGAGGGGACTACCGGGGTTACAATGAGCAGTTCTTC
J gene: TRBJ1-5; D gene: NA; V gene: TRBV18; CDR3 protein: CASSPGGFNQPQHF; CDR3 DNA: TGTGCCAGCTCACCAGGGGGGTTTAATCAGCCCCAGCATTTT
J gene: TRBJ1-6; D gene: NA; V gene: TRBV6-5; CDR3 protein: CASSYVGENSPLHF; CDR3 DNA: TGTGCCAGCAGTTACGTGGGAGAAAATTCACCCCTCCACTTT
J gene: TRBJ2-2; D gene: NA; V gene: TRBV7-9; CDR3 protein: CASSSPARGGAGELFF; CDR3 DNA: TGTGCCAGCAGCTCCCCGGCCAGGGGAGGCGCCGGGGAGCTGTTTTTT
J gene: TRBJ2-3; D gene: NA; V gene: TRBV14; CDR3 protein: CASSQGYGTYTDTQYF; CDR3 DNA: TGTGCCAGCAGCCAAGGGTACGGAACTTACACAGATACGCAGTATTTT
J gene: TRBJ1-5; D gene: NA; V gene: TRBV7-2; CDR3 protein: CASSLERQRGNQPQHF; CDR3 DNA: TGTGCCAGCAGCTTAGAGAGGCAGAGGGGCAATCAGCCCCAGCATTTT
J gene: TRBJ2-7; D gene: TRBD2; V gene: TRBV5-1; CDR3 protein: CASSLGTSGWGEQYF; CDR3 DNA: TGCGCCAGCAGCTTGGGGACTAGCGGGTGGGGCGAGCAGTACTTC
J gene: TRBJ2-7; D gene: TRBD1; V gene: TRBV27; CDR3 protein: CASGTGLSYEQYF; CDR3 DNA: TGTGCCAGCGGGACAGGGCTCTCCTACGAGCAGTACTTC
J gene: TRBJ2-3; D gene: TRBD1; V gene: TRBV6-2/TRBV6-3; CDR3 protein: CASSYGTGGTQYF; CDR3 DNA: TGTGCCAGCAGTTACGGGACAGGGGGCACGCAGTATTTT